The clone carrying this TCR beta chain is called medium-sized based on its frequency. Its antigen is not identified. The sample originates from a study of cytomegalovirus exposure and HLA in healthy donors. Study-level findings and limits: A missense variant in DCLRE1C was later tied to TCR beta V- and J-gene trimming.

Germline loops: CDR1 SGHRS, CDR2 YFSETQ. The CDR3 extends over 14 amino acids. V was shortened by 0 bases and J by 5 bases, with 11 bases between the two germline ends. The PCR employed 60 Vbeta primers together with 13 Jbeta primers. Repertoires were generated with immunoSEQ multiplex PCR, while TCRdb's copy carries only in-frame clones and drops some. The specimen's table records over 55,000 clones. The chain uses TRBV5-1 and TRBJ1-1, with a tentative D call TRBD1 (5 bases). The clonotype was recovered from a male donor in good health and CMV-seronegative. Sequencing was done on a sample of PBMCs. In nucleotides, the CDR3 is TGCGCCAGCAGCTTGGGACAGAGTATGACTGAAGCTTTCTTT. It encodes CASSLGQSMTEAFF.